The 7 T cell receptor beta chains presented below share a single source sample, sequenced in a study of spatial heterogeneity in lung cancer. One entry per CDR3 protein, called by TCRdb with MiXCR from the 5' RACE reads. The table lists around 110,000 distinct CDR3 sequences, over 9% of them singletons, with around 17% in the top ten. Described time point: blood at routine non-recurrence follow-up after resection. Unsorted whole RNA samples from tumor, nontumor lung or frozen PBMC were sequenced. The material was PBMCs, obtained at follow-up. These TCRs come from a male donor with early-stage non-small cell lung cancer.

This clonotype was seen repeatedly, ten times or more. This chain joins TRBV11-2 and TRBJ2-6; D not resolved. There are 15 residues in the CDR3. Germline V lookup: CDR1 SGHAT, CDR2 FQNNGV. The ends were cut back, 5 bases at V and 0 bases at J, with 8 bases in the middle. The CDR3, as DNA: TGTGCCAGCAGCCGGCGAAGCTCTGGGGCCAACGTCCTGACTTTC. It is translated as CASSRRSSGANVLTF. The full variable domain, completed using reference TRBV11-2 and TRBJ2-6, is EAGVAQSPRYKIIEKRQSVAFWCNPISGHATLYWYQQILGQGPKLLIQFQNNGVVDDSQLPKDRFSAERLKGVDSTLKIQPAKLEDSAVYLCASSRRSSGANVLTFGAGSRLTVL.

This clonotype was seen repeatedly, ten times or more. The gene calls are TRBV5-5 and TRBJ2-2; D uncertain. This CDR3 is 16 amino acids long. V was shortened by 0 bases and J by 0 bases, with 9 bases between the two germline ends. CDR1 is SGHKS, CDR2 YYEKEE, per germline (reference sequence). Here the CDR3 DNA reads TGTGCCAGCAGCTTGGATCCGGGCCCGAACACCGGGGAGCTGTTTTTT. Translating gives CASSLDPGPNTGELFF.

The chain is built from TRBV2 and TRBJ1-2; D not resolved. Trimming removed 7 bases from V and 8 bases from J, with 14 bases in between. CDR1 and CDR2 (germline): SNHLY, FYNNEI. The CDR3 totals 12 residues. CDR3 coding DNA: TGTGCCAGCACCCCCTCGGGGATGGGCTACACCTTC. It is translated as CASTPSGMGYTF.

V and J are TRBV10-1 and TRBJ2-7; TRBD2 agrees at 9 bases. The CDR3 is made up of 15 amino acids. Trimming removed 3 bases from V and 0 bases from J; junction bases left unmatched: 3. The germline CDR1 and CDR2 sequences are WNHNN and SYGVQD (reference sequence). The CDR3 nucleotides read TGCGCCAGCAGTGAAGCTAGCGGGGCCTCCTACGAGCAGTACTTC. This sequence encodes CASSEASGASYEQYF.

This clonotype was counted at least ten times. The rearrangement uses TRBV6-4 and TRBJ1-2; 10 bases agree with TRBD1. Looked up from germline, CDR1 is MRHNA and CDR2 is SNTAGT. CDR3 size: 17 residues. V lost 6 bases to trimming and J lost 5 bases; unmatched junction nucleotides: 15. CDR3 in DNA: TGTGCCAGCAGCCCGGGACAGGGGCCACTTCTTGGATATGGCTACACCTTC. Encoded protein: CASSPGQGPLLGYGYTF.

A few counts support this clonotype. V gene TRBV12-3 or TRBV12-4 combines with J gene TRBJ2-1, with 9 bases matching TRBD1. J was trimmed by 3 bases and V by 6 bases; bases with no gene match: 6. The CDR3 covers 15 residues. The CDR3 is CASRKGQGNYNEQFF. CDR3 DNA sequence: TGTGCCAGCAGGAAGGGACAGGGAAACTACAATGAGCAGTTCTTC.

The sample holds many counts of this clonotype. The chain combines TRBV11-2 with TRBJ1-1; D is ambiguous. Germline assignment: CDR1 SGHAT and CDR2 FQNNGV. This CDR3 contains 11 residues. Trimming left V 6 bases short and J 3 bases short, with 5 bases between. CDR3 sequence (DNA): TGTGCCAGCAGAGGTTACACTGAAGCTTTCTTT. It translates to CASRGYTEAFF.